One TCR beta chain is described in this entry. Its target is unknown. Assay: immunoSEQ multiplex PCR; the TCRdb copy retains only in-frame clones and omits some. The sample lists under 25,000 clones, roughly 85% occurring once. This sample is drawn from a study of lymphopenia after photon versus proton radiotherapy. General study results and limits: Proton therapy kept repertoires fairly stable, unlike photons, which gained effector/memory cells. Post-nadir TCR diversity decline inversely tracked overall survival among those who died. After the lymphocyte nadir, photon-treated repertoires showed oligoclonal expansion, especially of CD8+ Temra cells.

The receptor was derived from a man aged 55 to 70 with pancreatic cancer. The sequenced sample was peripheral blood, obtained from a patient treated with photon-based radiotherapy.

The chain's CDR3 is CASSPLGGTGSGNTIYF. In nucleotides, the CDR3 is TGTGCCAGCAGCCCCTTGGGCGGGACAGGCTCTGGAAACACCATATATTTT. This chain links TRBV7-2 with TRBJ1-3; TRBD1 aligns across 8 bases. Germline CDR1 SGHTA, CDR2 FQGNSA. The CDR3 runs to 17 residues. V trimming: 5 bases; J trimming: 0 bases; junction bases outside the gene matches: 9.